These 2 T cell receptor beta chains share one sample of origin, sequenced in a study of T cells in localized non-small cell lung cancer. Repertoires were generated with immunoSEQ multiplex PCR, while TCRdb's copy carries only in-frame clones and drops some. Among tens of thousands of clones listed, roughly 89% were seen once. The sample consisted of peripheral blood, taken before any cancer treatment. The receptors were gathered from a man aged 35-75 years with stage I squamous cell lung carcinoma.

The rearrangement joins TRBV5-4 to TRBJ2-3; D is undetermined. Germline assignment: CDR1 SGHNT and CDR2 YYREEE (reference sequence). CDR3 length: 14 residues. V lost 4 bases, J lost 1 base, and 10 bases lay in between. The CDR3 region has the DNA TGTGCCAGCAGCCTGGACCGACGCACAGATACGCAGTATTTT. It yields the protein CASSLDRRTDTQYF.

The V call is TRBV7-8, the J call TRBJ2-2; the D is unclear. CDR1 and CDR2 from the germline V gene are SGHVS and FQNEAQ. Trimming took off 1 base at V and 6 bases at J, with 3 bases between the two ends. The CDR3 totals 12 residues. The CDR3 DNA follows: TGTGCCAGCAGCTTAGGGCCCGGGGAGCTGTTTTTT. Translation: CASSLGPGELFF.